The present entry profiles one T cell receptor (beta chain) with its context. This clonotype was observed a handful of times. Its antigen target is currently unknown. It has no much larger one-base neighbor in the sample; base qualities were not kept. The CDR3 covers 14 residues, taking in both the cysteine and the phenylalanine. The only DNA kept is the CDR3, 42 bases in frame from the first base. Trimming removed 3 bases from V and 0 bases from J; the gene matches leave 2 bases unexplained. Via the germline V gene, CDR1 is SGDLS and CDR2 YYNGEE. This sample is drawn from a study of spatial heterogeneity in lung cancer (dated by TCRdb to the late 2010s). Concerning the study at large: Donors were 72 patients with early-stage, untreated non-small cell lung cancer from the lung TRACERx cohort. Follow-up PBMC samples were sequenced whenever the samples were available, and the median time to follow-up was two to three years after resection. More beta-chain than alpha-chain transcripts were consistently detected, likely reflecting higher beta-chain transcript abundance. In the raw uncorrected reads, each unique combination of TCR and UMI appeared more than ten times on average. TCR alpha and beta repertoires were quantitatively compared across multiple tumor regions, matched nontumor lung and blood in non-small cell lung cancer. Nonsynonymous mutation counts, determined by whole-exome sequencing of tumor tissue, were related to TCR repertoire features. At surgery, both alpha and beta chains were TCR-sequenced in over 200 tumor regions, about 64 matched nontumor lung samples and 56 PBMC samples. General findings and caveats noted by the study authors: Additional single-cell paired TCR alpha and beta sequencing was considered necessary to confirm, at a functional level, the hypothesis that regional TCRs recognize regional mutations. Only roughly 15 patients were included in comparisons of baseline and follow-up blood repertoires. Ubiquitous expanded tumor TCRs showed up in blood more often at tumor resection than at routine follow-up.

Taken with the paper, the label for time point translates to: blood at routine non-recurrence follow-up after resection. TCR sequencing used whole RNA extracted from tumor and nontumor lung tissue, or from cryopreserved PBMC samples, without cell sorting. A patient was chosen for TCR sequencing only when enough RNA was available from at least two tumor regions. Library prep was done by 5' RACE. The instrument was a NextSeq 500. In the TCR library protocol, a unique molecular identifier was attached to each TCR cDNA molecule so that PCR and sequencing errors could be corrected. The source study handled its data this way. TCR identification, UMI-based error correction and CDR3 extraction were performed with Decombinator tools. Expanded TCRs were defined as those above a frequency of 2 per 1,000, corresponding to the top 1% of the tumor frequency distribution. Renyi diversity was computed with the R vegan package after each repertoire had been subsampled 100 times to 5,000 TCRs. CDR3 similarity networks were constructed using string-kernel similarity of amino acid triplets, with links drawn between CDR3s whose pairwise similarity was above 0.82. TCRdb's own reprocessing of the public reads used fastp at Q25 and MiXCR and kept productive beta chains. Here each entry gathers all rows of one CDR3 protein and keeps the most common genes and DNA. In this record, the V and J calls reflect TCRdb's handling and not the investigators' own analysis. Across this sample there are some 110,000 distinct CDR3 sequences, with roughly an eighth seen only once. The ten most abundant clones make up around a sixth of the sample.

In this chain, TRBV9 is recombined with TRBJ2-7; TRBD2 agrees with 8 junctional bases. The sequence was obtained from a male donor with early-stage non-small cell lung cancer. The sequenced sample was PBMCs, obtained at follow-up. This receptor carries the CDR3 CASSASGGSYEQYF. Read as DNA, the sequence is TGTGCCAGCAGCGCAAGCGGGGGCTCCTACGAGCAGTACTTC. Here the CDR3 is joined to the reference TRBV9 and TRBJ2-7 genes, and the full variable domain is: DSGVTQTPKHLITATGQRVTLRCSPRSGDLSVYWYQQSLDQGLQFLIQYYNGEERAKGNILERFSAQQFPDLHSELNLSSLELGDSALYFCASSASGGSYEQYFGPGTRLTVT.